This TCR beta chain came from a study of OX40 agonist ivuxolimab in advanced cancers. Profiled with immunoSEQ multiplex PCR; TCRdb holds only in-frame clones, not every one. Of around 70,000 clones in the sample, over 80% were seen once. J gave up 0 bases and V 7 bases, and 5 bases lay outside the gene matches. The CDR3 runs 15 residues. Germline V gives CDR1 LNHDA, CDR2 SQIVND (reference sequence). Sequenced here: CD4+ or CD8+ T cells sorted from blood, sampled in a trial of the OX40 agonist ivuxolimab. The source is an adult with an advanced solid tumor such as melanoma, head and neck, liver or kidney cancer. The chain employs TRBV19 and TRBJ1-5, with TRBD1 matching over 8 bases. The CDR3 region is CASKTGQGSNQPQHF. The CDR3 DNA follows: TGTGCCAGTAAAACCGGACAGGGTAGCAATCAGCCCCAGCATTTT.